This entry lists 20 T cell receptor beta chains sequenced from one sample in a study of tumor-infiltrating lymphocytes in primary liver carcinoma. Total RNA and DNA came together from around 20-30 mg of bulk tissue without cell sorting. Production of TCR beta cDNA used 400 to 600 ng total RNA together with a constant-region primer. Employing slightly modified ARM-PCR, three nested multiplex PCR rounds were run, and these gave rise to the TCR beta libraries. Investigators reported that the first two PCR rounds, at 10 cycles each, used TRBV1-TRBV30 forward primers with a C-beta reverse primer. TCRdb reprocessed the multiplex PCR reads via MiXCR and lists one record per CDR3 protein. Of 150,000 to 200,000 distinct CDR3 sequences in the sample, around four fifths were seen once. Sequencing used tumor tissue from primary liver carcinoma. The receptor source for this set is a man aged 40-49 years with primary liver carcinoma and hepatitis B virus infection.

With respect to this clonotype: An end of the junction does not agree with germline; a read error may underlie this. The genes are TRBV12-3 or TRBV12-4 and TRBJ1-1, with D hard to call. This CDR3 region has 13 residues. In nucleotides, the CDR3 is TGTGTCAGCAGTTTAACCCCGGCAACTGAAGCTTTATTT. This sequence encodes CVSSLTPATEALF.

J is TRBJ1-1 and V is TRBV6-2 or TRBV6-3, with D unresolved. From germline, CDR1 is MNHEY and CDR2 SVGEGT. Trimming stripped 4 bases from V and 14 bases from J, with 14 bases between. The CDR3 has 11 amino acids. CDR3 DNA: TGTGCCAGCAGTTCGGCAAGGCCGGTATTCTTT. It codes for CASSSARPVFF.

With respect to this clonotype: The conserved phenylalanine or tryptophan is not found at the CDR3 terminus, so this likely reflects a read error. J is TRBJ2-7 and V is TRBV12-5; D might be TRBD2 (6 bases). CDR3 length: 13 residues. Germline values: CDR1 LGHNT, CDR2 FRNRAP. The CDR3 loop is CASEGTGSYEQYI. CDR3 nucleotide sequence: TGTGCCAGTGAGGGGACTGGTTCTTACGAGCAGTACATC.

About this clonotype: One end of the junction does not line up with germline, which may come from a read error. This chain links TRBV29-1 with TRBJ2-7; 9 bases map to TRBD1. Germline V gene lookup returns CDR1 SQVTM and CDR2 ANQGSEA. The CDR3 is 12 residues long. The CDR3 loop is CIVSGQGELQYF. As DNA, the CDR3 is TGCATCGTTTCGGGACAGGGAGAATTGCAGTACTTC.

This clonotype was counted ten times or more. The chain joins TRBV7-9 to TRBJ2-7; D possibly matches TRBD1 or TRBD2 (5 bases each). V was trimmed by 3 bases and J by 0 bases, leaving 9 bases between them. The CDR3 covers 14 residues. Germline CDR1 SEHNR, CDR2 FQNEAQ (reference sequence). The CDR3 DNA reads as TGTGCCAGCAGCTTTGGGGGTAGCTCCTACGAGCAGTACTTC. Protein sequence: CASSFGGSSYEQYF.

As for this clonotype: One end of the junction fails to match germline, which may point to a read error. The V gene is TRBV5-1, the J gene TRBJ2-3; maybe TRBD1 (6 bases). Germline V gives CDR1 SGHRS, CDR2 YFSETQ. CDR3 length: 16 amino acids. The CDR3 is CASNNPGGKGADTQYF. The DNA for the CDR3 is TGCGCGAGCAACAACCCTGGTGGAAAGGGGGCAGATACGCAGTATTTT. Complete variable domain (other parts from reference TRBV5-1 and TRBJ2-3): KAGVTQTPRYLIKTRGQQVTLSCSPISGHRSVSWYQQTPGQGLQFLFEYFSETQRNKGNFPGRFSGRQFSNSRSEMNVSTLELGDSALYLCASNNPGGKGADTQYFGPGTRLTVL.

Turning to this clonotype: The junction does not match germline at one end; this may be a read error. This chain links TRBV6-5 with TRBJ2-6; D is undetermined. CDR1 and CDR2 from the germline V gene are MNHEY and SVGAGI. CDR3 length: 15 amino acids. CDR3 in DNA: TGTGCCAGCAGATACAGTGGCTCTGGTGCCAACGCCCTGACTTTC. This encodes CASRYSGSGANALTF.

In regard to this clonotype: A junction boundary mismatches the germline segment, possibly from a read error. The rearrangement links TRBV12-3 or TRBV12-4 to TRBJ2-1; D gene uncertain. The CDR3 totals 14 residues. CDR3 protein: CASSFGTTYNEQLF. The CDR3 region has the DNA TGTGCCAGCAGTTTCGGTACAACCTACAATGAGCAGTTGTTC.

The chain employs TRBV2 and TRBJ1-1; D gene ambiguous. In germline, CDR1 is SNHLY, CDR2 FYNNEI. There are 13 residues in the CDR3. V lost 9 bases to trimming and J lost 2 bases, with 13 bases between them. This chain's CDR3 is CASNEQDNTEAFF. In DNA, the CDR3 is TGTGCCAGTAACGAGCAGGACAACACTGAAGCTTTCTTT.

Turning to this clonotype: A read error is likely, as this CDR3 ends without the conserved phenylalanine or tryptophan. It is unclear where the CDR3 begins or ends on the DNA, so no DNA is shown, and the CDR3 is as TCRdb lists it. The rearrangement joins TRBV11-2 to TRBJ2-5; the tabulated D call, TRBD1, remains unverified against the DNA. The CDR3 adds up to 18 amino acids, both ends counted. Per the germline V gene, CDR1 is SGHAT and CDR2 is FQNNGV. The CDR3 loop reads CASTPSSIQGTGRETQDI.

CDR3 sequence: CASTRTLVSAIHF. The CDR3 nucleotides are TGTGCCAGCACCCGGACACTGGTTTCAGCCATCCACTTT. This chain joins TRBV11-1 and TRBJ1-6; maybe TRBD1 (5 bases). The germline V gene has CDR1 SGHAT and CDR2 FQDESV (reference sequence). V lost 7 bases, J lost 17 bases, and 21 bases lay in between. The CDR3 has 13 amino acids. Filled out from reference TRBV11-1 and TRBJ1-6, the complete variable domain reads EAEVAQSPRYKITEKSQAVAFWCDPISGHATLYWYRQILGQGPELLVQFQDESVVDDSQLPKDRFSAERLKGVDSTLKIQPAELGDSAMYLCASTRTLVSAIHFGNGTRLTVT.

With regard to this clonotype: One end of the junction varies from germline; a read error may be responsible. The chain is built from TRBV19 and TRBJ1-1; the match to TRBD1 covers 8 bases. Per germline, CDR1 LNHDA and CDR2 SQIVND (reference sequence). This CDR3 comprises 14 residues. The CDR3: CASRTGQANTEAFF. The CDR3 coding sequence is TGTGCCAGTAGGACGGGACAGGCGAACACTGAAGCTTTTTTT.

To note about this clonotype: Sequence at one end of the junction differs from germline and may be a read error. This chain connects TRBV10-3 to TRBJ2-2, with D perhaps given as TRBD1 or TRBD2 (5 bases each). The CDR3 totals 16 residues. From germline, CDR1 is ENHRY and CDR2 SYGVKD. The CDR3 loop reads CVISPGRKLGTGELFF. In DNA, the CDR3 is TGTGTCATCAGTCCGGGACGTAAGTTAGGCACCGGGGAGCTGTTTTTT.

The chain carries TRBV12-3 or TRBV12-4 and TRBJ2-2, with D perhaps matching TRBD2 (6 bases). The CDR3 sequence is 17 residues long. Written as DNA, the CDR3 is TGTGTCAGTAGTTTTTACGCCGGGGGATTTAACACCGGGGAGCTGTTTTTT. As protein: CVSSFYAGGFNTGELFF.

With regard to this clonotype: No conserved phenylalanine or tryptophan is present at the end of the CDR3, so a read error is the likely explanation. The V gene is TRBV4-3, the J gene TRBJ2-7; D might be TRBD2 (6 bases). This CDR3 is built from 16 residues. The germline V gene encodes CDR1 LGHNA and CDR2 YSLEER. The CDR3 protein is CANSQEIAASSYEQYI. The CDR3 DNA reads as TGCGCCAACAGCCAAGAAATAGCGGCGAGCTCCTACGAGCAGTACATC.

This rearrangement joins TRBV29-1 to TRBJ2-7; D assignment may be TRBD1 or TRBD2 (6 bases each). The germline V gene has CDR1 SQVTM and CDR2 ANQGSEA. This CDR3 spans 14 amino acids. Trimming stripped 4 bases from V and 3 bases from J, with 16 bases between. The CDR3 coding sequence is TGCAGCGTTGCCACATGGGGGGCCAACTACGAGCAGTACTTC. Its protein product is CSVATWGANYEQYF.

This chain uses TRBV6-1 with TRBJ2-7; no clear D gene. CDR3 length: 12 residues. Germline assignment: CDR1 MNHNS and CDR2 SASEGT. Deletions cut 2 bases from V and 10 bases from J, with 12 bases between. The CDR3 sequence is CASSELSRDQYF. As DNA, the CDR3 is TGTGCCAGCAGTGAATTATCGCGCGATCAGTACTTC.

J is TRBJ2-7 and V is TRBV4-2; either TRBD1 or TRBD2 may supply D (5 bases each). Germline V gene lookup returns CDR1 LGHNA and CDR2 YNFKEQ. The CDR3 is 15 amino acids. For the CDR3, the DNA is TGTGCCAGCAGCCAAGATGAGGGGAGCGGCTACGAGCAGTATGTC. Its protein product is CASSQDEGSGYEQYV.

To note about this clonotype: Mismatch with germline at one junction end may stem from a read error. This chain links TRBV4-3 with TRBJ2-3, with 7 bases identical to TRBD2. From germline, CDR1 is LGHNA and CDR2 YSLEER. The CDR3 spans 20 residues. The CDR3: CASRQELPSGTNGRADTQYF. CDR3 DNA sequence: TGCGCCAGCAGACAAGAACTTCCCTCCGGGACTAACGGGAGAGCAGATACGCAGTATTTT.

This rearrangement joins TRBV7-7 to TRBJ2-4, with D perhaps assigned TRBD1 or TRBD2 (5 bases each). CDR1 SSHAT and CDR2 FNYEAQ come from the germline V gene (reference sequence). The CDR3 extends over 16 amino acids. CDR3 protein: CSNSLGPREAKNIQYF. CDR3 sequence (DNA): TGTTCTAACAGCTTAGGTCCCAGGGAGGCCAAAAACATTCAGTACTTC.